This TCR beta chain stems from a study of cytomegalovirus exposure and HLA in healthy donors. Germline V gene sequence: CDR1 SGDLS, CDR2 YYNGEE. The CDR3 contains 15 residues. 60 Vbeta and 13 Jbeta primers were used in PCR. Assay: immunoSEQ multiplex PCR; the TCRdb copy retains only in-frame clones and omits some. The sample comprises roughly 120,000 clones, 60% to 85% of which are singletons, and under 3% rests with the top ten. General study results and limits: Most TCR sequences were rare, but some public TCRs occurred in many donors.

As regards this clone: Its antigen is not known. At one end, the junction sequence differs from germline, possibly due to a read error.

This sequence was found in a woman aged 60-70 years in good health and CMV-seropositive. Specimen: PBMCs. V and J are TRBV9 and TRBJ2-7, with 8 bases identical to TRBD1. The chain's CDR3 is CAGSESTGASYEQYF. CDR3 bases: TGTGCCGGCAGCGAGTCGACAGGGGCCTCCTACGAGCAGTACTTC.